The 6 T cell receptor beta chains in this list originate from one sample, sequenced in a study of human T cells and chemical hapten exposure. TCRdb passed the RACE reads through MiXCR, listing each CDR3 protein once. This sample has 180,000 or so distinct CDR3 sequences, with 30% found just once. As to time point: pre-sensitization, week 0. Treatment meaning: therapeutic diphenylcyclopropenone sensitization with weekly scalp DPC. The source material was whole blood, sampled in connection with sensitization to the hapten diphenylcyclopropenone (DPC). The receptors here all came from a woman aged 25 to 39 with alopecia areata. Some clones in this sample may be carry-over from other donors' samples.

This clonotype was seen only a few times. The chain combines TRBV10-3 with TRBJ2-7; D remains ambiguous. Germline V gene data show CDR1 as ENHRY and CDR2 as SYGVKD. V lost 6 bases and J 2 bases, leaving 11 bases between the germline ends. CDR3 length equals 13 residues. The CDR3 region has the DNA TGTGCCATCAGCCCCGGTTATCCCTACGAGCAGTACTTC. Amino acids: CAISPGYPYEQYF.

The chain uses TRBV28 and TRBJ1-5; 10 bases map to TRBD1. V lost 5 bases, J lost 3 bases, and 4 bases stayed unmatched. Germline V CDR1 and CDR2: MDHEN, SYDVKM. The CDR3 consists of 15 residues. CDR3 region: CASSPGTGVNQPQHF. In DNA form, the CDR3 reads TGTGCCAGCAGTCCGGGGACAGGGGTCAATCAGCCCCAGCATTTT.

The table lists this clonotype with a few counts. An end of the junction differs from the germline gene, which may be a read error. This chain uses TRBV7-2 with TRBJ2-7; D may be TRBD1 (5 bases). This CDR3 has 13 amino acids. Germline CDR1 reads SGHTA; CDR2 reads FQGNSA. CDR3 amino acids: CASSLDSSYEQYF. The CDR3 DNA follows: TGTGCCAGCAGTTTAGACAGTTCCTACGAGCAGTACTTC.

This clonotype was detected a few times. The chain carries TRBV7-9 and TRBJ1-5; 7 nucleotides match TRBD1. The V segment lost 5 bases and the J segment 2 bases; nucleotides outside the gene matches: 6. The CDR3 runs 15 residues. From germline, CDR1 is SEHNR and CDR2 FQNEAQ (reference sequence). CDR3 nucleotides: TGTGCCAGCAGCCCTACAGGGGCCCGCAATCAGCCCCAGCATTTT. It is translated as CASSPTGARNQPQHF.

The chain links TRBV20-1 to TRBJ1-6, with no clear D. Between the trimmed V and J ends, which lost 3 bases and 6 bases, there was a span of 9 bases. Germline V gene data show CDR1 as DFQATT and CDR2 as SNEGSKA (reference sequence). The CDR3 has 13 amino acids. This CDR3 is CSASPEGNSPLHF. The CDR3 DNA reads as TGCAGTGCTAGTCCTGAGGGTAATTCACCCCTCCACTTT.

Here the CDR3 DNA reads TGTGCCAGCAGCAAAGAGAGGGGTCTGAACACTGAAGCTTTCTTT. Amino acids: CASSKERGLNTEAFF. The genes are TRBV21-1 and TRBJ1-1; TRBD1 reflects the table's D call only, with no check against the DNA. TRBV21-1 is termed a pseudogene. The CDR3 runs 15 residues.